This T cell receptor (beta chain) was sequenced for a study of blood T cells in healthy people across ages. Study context: Per every two T cells, about one barcoded beta molecule was captured by template switching.

Of note for this clonotype: Relative to the germline gene, one junction end is altered; a read error may explain this.

A second 7 to 11 cycle PCR used barcoded and J-beta primers. From the 5' RACE reads, TCRdb called clonotypes with MiXCR, one entry per CDR3 protein. The sample shows approximately 800,000 distinct CDR3 sequences, 46% of them seen only once. The germline V gene encodes CDR1 DFQATT and CDR2 SNEGSKA (reference sequence). The CDR3 loop spans 14 amino acids. The V and J genes are TRBV20-1 and TRBJ2-1, with 8 positions matching TRBD1. Sequencing was carried out using blood. The source of this sequence is an elderly man in good health. This CDR3 is CNARTGGSYNEQFF. In DNA, the CDR3 is TGCAATGCTCGCACAGGGGGCTCCTACAATGAGCAGTTCTTC.